This TCR beta chain was recovered during a study of blood T cell repertoires in COVID-19. This table comes from immunoSEQ multiplex PCR, and its TCRdb copy is limited to in-frame clones, with some not included. This repertoire shows just under 350,000 clones, almost 90% found once; its top ten account for 5.5% to 7.5%. The TCR was taken from a woman between 65 and 79 years old with COVID-19, enrolled during active disease. The sample taken for sequencing was peripheral blood.

The CDR3 coding sequence is TGTGCCAGCAGCCAAGCCAGGAACACTGAAGCTTTCTTT. Protein sequence: CASSQARNTEAFF. The chain uses TRBV3-1 (or the pseudogene TRBV3-2) and TRBJ1-1; no clear D gene. V lost 1 base to trimming and J lost 1 base, with 4 bases between them. CDR3 length equals 13 residues. In germline, CDR1 is LGHDT, CDR2 YNNKEL (reference sequence).